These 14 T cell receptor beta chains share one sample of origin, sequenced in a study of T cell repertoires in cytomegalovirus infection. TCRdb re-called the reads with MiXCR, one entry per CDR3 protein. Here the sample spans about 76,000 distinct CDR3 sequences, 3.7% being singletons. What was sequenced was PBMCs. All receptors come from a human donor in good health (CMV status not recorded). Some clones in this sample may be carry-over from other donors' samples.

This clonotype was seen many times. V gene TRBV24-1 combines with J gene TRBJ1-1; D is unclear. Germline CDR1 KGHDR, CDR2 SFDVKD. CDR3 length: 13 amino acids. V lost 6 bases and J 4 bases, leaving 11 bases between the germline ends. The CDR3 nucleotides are TGTGCCACCAGTCCCCAGATGGGCACTGAAGCTTTCTTT. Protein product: CATSPQMGTEAFF.

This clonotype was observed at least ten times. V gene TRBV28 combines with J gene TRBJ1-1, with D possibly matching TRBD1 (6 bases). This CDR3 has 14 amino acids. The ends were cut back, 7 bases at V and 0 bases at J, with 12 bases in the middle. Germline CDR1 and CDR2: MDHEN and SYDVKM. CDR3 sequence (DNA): TGTGCCAGCAACTCACAGGGATTGAACACTGAAGCTTTCTTT. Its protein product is CASNSQGLNTEAFF. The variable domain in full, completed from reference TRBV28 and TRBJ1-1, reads DVKVTQSSRYLVKRTGEKVFLECVQDMDHENMFWYRQDPGLGLRLIYFSYDVKMKEKGDIPEGYSVSREKKERFSLILESASTNQTSMYLCASNSQGLNTEAFFGQGTRLTVV.

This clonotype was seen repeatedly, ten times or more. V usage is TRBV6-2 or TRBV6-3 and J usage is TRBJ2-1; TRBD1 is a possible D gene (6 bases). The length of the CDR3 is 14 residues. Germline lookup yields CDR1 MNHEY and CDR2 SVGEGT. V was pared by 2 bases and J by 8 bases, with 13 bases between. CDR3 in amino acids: CASSYRGTGDEQFF. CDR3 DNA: TGTGCCAGCAGTTACAGGGGGACCGGCGATGAGCAGTTCTTC.

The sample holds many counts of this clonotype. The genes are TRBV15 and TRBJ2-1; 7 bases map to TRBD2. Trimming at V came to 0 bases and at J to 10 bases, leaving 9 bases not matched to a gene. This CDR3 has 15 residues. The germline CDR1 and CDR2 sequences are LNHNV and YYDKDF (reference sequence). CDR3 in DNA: TGTGCCACCAGCAGAGATCTGGGGGGGGGGTGGGAGCAGTTCTTC. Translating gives CATSRDLGGGWEQFF.

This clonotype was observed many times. Here the CDR3 reads CSAPGTGVWNTEAFF. In nucleotides, the CDR3 is TGCAGTGCCCCTGGGACAGGGGTATGGAACACTGAAGCTTTCTTT. V usage is TRBV20-1 and J usage is TRBJ1-1; 10 bases agree with TRBD1. J gave up 1 base and V 6 bases, and 8 bases lay outside the gene matches. Germline loops: CDR1 DFQATT, CDR2 SNEGSKA (reference sequence). The CDR3 length is 15 residues.

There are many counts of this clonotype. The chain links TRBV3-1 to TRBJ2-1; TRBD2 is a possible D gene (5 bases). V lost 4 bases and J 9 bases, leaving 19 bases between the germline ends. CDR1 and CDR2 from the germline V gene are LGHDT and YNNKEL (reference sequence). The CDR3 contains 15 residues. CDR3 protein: CASSPRSSPESEQFF. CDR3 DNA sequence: TGTGCCAGCAGCCCCCGGTCTAGCCCCGAGAGTGAGCAGTTCTTC.

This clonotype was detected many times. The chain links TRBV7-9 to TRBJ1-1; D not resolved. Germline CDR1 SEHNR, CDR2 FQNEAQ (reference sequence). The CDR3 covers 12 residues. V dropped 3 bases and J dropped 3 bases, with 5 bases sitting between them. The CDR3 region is CASSFADTEAFF. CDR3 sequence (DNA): TGTGCCAGCAGCTTTGCGGACACTGAAGCTTTCTTT.

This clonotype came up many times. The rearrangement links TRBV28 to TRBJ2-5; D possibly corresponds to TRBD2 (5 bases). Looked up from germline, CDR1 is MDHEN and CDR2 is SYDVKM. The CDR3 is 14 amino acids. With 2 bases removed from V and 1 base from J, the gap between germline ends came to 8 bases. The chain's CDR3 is CASSLVASQETQYF. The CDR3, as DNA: TGTGCCAGCAGTTTAGTAGCGTCCCAAGAGACCCAGTACTTC.

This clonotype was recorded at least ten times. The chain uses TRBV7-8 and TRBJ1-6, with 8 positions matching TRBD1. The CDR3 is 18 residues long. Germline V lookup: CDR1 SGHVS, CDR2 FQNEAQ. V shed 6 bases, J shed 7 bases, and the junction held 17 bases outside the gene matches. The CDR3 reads CASSSPGQEVGGNSPLHF. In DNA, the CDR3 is TGTGCCAGCAGTTCTCCGGGACAGGAAGTTGGGGGAAATTCACCCCTCCACTTT.

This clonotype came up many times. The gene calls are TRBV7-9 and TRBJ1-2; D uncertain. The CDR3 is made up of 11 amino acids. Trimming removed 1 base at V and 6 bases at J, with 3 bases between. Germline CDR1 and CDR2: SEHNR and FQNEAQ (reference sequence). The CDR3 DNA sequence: TGTGCCAGCAGCTTAGGTAATGGCTACACCTTC. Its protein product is CASSLGNGYTF.

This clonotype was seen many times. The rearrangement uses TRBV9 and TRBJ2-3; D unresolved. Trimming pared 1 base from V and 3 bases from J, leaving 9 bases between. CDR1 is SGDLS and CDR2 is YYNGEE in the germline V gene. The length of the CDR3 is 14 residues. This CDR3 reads CASSVTTMTDTQYF. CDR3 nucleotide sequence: TGTGCCAGCAGCGTAACCACGATGACAGATACGCAGTATTTT. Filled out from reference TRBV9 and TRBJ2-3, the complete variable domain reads DSGVTQTPKHLITATGQRVTLRCSPRSGDLSVYWYQQSLDQGLQFLIQYYNGEERAKGNILERFSAQQFPDLHSELNLSSLELGDSALYFCASSVTTMTDTQYFGPGTRLTVL.

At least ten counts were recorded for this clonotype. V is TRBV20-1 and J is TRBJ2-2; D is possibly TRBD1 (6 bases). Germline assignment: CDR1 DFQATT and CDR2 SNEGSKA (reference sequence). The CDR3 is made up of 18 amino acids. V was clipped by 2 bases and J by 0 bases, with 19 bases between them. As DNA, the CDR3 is TGCAGTGCTAGAAGAGGCGGTGGGGCAGGGGCGAACACCGGGGAGCTGTTTTTT. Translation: CSARRGGGAGANTGELFF.

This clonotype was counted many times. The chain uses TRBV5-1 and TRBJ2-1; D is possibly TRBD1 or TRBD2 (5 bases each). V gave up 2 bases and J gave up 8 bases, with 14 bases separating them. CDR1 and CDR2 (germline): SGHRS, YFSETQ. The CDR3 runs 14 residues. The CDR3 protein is CASSLRDGRDEQFF. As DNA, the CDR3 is TGCGCCAGCAGCTTACGGGACGGTAGGGATGAGCAGTTCTTC.

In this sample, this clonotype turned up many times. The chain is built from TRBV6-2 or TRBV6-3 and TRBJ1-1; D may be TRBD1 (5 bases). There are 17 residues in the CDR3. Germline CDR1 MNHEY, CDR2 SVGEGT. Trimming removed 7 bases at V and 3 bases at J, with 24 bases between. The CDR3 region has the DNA TGTGCCAGCACTAGCCCGGGACCGACAGCCCAGGACACTGAAGCTTTCTTT. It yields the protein CASTSPGPTAQDTEAFF.